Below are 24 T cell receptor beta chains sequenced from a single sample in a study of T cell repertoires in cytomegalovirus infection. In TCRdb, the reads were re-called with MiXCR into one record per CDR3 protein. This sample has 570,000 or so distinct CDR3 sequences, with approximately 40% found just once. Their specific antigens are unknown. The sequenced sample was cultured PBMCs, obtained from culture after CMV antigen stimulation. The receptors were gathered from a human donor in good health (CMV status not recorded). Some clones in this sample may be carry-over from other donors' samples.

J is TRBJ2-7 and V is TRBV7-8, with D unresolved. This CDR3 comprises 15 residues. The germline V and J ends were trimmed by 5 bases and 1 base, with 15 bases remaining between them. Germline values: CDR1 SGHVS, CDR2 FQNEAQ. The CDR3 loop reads CASSPPRQTSYEQYF. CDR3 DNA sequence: TGTGCCAGCAGCCCGCCCCGGCAGACTTCCTACGAGCAGTACTTC.

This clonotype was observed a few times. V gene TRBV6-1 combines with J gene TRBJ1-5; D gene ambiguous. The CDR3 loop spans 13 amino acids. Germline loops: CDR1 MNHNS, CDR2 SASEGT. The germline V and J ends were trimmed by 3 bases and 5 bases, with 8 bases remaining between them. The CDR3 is CASSERLDQPQHF. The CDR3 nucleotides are TGTGCCAGCAGTGAGAGGTTGGATCAGCCCCAGCATTTT.

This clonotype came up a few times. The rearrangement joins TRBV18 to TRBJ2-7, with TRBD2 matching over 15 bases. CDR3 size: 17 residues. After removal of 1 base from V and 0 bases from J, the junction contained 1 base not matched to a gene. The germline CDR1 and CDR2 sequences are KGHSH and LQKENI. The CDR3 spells CASSPRTSGRDSYEQYF. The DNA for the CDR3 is TGTGCCAGCTCACCACGGACTAGCGGGAGGGACTCCTACGAGCAGTACTTC.

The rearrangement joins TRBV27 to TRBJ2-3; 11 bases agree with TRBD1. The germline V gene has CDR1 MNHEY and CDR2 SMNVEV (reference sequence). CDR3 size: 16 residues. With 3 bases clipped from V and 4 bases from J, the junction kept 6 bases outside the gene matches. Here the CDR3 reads CASSFKGGQGADTQYF. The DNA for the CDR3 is TGTGCCAGCAGTTTCAAGGGGGGACAGGGGGCAGATACGCAGTATTTT.

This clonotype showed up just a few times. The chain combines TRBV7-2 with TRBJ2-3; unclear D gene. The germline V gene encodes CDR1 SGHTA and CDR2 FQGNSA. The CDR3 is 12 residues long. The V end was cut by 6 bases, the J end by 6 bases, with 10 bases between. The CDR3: CASRYLGDTQYF. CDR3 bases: TGTGCCAGCAGGTACTTGGGTGATACGCAGTATTTT.

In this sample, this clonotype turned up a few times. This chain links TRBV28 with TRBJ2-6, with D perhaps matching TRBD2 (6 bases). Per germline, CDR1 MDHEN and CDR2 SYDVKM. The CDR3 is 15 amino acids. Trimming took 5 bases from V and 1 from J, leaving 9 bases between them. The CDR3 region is CASSRGDSGANVLTF. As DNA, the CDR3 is TGTGCCAGCAGTCGCGGGGATTCTGGGGCCAACGTCCTGACTTTC.

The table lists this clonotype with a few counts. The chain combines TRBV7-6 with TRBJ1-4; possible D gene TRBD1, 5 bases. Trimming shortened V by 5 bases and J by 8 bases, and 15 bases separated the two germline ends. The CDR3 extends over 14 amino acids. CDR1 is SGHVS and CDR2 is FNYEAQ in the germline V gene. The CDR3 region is CASSPTDSVEKLFF. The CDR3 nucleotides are TGTGCCAGCAGCCCGACAGATTCCGTGGAAAAACTGTTTTTT.

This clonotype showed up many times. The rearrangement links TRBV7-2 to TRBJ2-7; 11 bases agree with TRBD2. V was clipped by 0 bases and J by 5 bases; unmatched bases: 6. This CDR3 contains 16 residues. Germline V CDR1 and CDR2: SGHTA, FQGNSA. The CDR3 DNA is TGTGCCAGCAGCTTAGCGACTAGCGGGATACGCGACGAGCAGTACTTC. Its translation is CASSLATSGIRDEQYF.

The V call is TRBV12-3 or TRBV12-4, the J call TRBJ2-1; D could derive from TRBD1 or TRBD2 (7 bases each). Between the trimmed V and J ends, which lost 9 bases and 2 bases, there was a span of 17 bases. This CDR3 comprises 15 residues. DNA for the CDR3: TGTGCCAGTCAGGGGGGGGAGGGGACCTACAATGAGCAGTTCTTC. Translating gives CASQGGEGTYNEQFF.

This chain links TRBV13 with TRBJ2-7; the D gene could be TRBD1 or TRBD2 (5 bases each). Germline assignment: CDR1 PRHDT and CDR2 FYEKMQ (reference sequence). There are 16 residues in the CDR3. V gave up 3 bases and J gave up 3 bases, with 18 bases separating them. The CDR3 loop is CASSLTGTKKVYEQYF. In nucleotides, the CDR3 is TGTGCCAGCAGCTTGACCGGGACCAAAAAGGTCTACGAGCAGTACTTC.

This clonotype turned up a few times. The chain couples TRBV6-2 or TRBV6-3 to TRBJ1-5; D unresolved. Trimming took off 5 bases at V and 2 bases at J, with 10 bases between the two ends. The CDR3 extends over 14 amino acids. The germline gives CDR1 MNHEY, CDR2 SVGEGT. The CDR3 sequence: CASSLRHGNQPQHF. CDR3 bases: TGTGCCAGCAGTCTCAGGCATGGCAATCAGCCCCAGCATTTT.

For the CDR3, the DNA is TGTGCCAGCAGCTTAGGGACTTTAACTGAAGCTTTCTTT. Protein product: CASSLGTLTEAFF. The V and J genes are TRBV7-8 and TRBJ1-1; D is ambiguous. V was cut by 1 base and J by 5 bases, with 8 bases left in between. The germline V gene has CDR1 SGHVS and CDR2 FQNEAQ. The CDR3 runs 13 residues. The full variable domain, rest sourced from reference TRBV7-8 and TRBJ1-1, is GAGVSQSPRYKVAKRGQDVALRCDPISGHVSLFWYQQALGQGPEFLTYFQNEAQLDKSGLPSDRFFAERPEGSVSTLKIQRTQQEDSAVYLCASSLGTLTEAFFGQGTRLTVV.

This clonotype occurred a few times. The CDR3 protein is CASSQDRDSNQPQHF. CDR3 in DNA: TGTGCCAGCAGCCAAGACAGGGACAGCAATCAGCCCCAGCATTTT. V and J are TRBV4-2 and TRBJ1-5; weak D call: TRBD1 (5 bases). Trimming removed 0 bases from V and 1 base from J, with 7 bases in between. This CDR3 contains 15 residues. The germline gives CDR1 LGHNA, CDR2 YNFKEQ.

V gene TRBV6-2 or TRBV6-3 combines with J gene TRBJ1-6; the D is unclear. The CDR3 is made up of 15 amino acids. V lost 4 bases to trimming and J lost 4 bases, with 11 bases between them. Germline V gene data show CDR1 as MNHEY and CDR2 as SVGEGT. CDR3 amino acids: CASSFDVEYNSPLHF. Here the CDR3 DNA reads TGTGCCAGCAGTTTTGACGTGGAATATAATTCACCCCTCCACTTT.

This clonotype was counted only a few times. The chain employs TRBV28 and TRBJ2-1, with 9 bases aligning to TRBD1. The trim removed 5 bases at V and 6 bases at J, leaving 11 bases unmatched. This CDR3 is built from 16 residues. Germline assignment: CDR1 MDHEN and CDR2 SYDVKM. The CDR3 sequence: CASSPAGTGYLNEQFF. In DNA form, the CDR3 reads TGTGCCAGCAGTCCAGCCGGGACAGGGTATCTCAATGAGCAGTTCTTC.

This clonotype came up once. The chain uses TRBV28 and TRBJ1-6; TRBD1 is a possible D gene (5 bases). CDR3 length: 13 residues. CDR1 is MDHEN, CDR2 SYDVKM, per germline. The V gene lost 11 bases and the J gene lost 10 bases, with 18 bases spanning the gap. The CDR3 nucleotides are TGTGCCTCAATAGACTGGGACGGGTCACCCCTCCACTTT. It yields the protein CASIDWDGSPLHF.

Written as DNA, the CDR3 is TGTGCCAGCAGTTTATCGGAGTTCGGAAACTATGGCTACACCTTC. Translation: CASSLSEFGNYGYTF. The rearrangement joins TRBV27 to TRBJ1-2; D remains ambiguous. CDR1 and CDR2 (germline): MNHEY, SMNVEV (reference sequence). The CDR3 contains 15 residues. V lost 0 bases and J lost 2, with 10 bases in between.

The CDR3 DNA is TGTGCCAGCAGCTTAGCGACACAAAACAATGAGCAGTTCTTC. It encodes CASSLATQNNEQFF. The chain recombines TRBV7-2 with TRBJ2-1; D unresolved. The germline V and J ends were trimmed by 0 bases and 5 bases, with 8 bases remaining between them. The germline V gene encodes CDR1 SGHTA and CDR2 FQGNSA. The length of the CDR3 is 14 residues.

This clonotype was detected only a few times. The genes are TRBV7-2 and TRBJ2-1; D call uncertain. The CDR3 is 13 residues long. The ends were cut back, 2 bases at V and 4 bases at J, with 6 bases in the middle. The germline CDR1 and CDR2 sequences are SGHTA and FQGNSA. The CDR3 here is CASSLNEYNEQFF. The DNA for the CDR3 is TGTGCCAGCAGCTTAAACGAGTACAATGAGCAGTTCTTC.

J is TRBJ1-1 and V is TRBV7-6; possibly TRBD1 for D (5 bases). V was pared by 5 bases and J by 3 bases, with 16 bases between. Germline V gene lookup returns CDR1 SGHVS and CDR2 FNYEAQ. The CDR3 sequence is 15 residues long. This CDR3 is CASSPRWGIDTEAFF. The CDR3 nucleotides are TGTGCCAGCAGCCCTCGATGGGGGATAGACACTGAAGCTTTCTTT.

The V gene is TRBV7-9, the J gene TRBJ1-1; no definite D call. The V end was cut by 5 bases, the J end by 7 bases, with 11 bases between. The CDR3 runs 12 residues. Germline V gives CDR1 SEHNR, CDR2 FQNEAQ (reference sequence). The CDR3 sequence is CASSERGLEAFF. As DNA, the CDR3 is TGTGCCAGCAGCGAACGTGGGCTTGAAGCTTTCTTT.

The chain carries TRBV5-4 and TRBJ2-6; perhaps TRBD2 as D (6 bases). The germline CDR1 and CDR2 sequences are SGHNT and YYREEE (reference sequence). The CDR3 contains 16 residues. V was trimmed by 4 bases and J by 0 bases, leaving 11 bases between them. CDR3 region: CASSGGLNSGANVLTF. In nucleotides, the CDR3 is TGTGCCAGCAGCGGGGGACTCAACTCTGGGGCCAACGTCCTGACTTTC. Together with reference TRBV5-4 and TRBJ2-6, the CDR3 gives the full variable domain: ETGVTQSPTHLIKTRGQQVTLRCSSQSGHNTVSWYQQALGQGPQFIFQYYREEENGRGNFPPRFSGLQFPNYSSELNVNALELDDSALYLCASSGGLNSGANVLTFGAGSRLTVL.

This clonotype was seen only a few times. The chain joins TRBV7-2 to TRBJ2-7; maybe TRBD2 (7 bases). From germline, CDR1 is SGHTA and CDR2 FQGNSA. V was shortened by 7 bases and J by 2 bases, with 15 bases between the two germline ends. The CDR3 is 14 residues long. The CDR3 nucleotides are TGTGCCAGCAACCGGTGGGGGGGCACCTACGAGCAGTACTTC. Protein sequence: CASNRWGGTYEQYF.

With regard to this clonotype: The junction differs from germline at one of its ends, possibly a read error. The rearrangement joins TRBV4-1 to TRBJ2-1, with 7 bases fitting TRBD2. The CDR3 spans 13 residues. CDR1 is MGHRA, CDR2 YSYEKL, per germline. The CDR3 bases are TGTGCCAGCAGCCAAGACTGGGAGGGAGGGCAGTTCTTC. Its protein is CASSQDWEGGQFF.